This TCR beta chain comes out of a study of stem cell transplantation in POMP-related autoinflammatory disease. For the study at large: The study hypothesized thymoproteasome defects skew the TRB repertoire via impaired CD8+ selection. Study-wide results and limits: Fewer unique TRB V-J gene pairings were identified in patients with PRAID. A trend toward lower repertoire diversity and greater clonality appeared in every analyzed T-cell subset of PRAID patients.

PRAID featured immunodeficiency plus autoinflammation. Germline CDR1 is WSHSY and CDR2 is SAAADI. The CDR3 length is 15 residues. V gave up 0 bases and J gave up 6 bases, with 12 bases separating them. As to this clone: What it binds is unknown.

Sequencing was performed with immunoSEQ multiplex PCR; in TCRdb, only in-frame clones are kept and a portion is missing. There are over 25,000 clones in the sample; about 90% occur only once, and roughly 0.7% lies in the top ten. The starting material was CD4+ T cells from PBMCs, obtained before stem cell transplantation. This TCR derives from a human donor with POMP-related autoinflammation and immune dysregulation (PRAID). The chain links TRBV10-2 to TRBJ1-5; D unresolved. In nucleotides, the CDR3 is TGCGCCAGCAGTGAGTCGGAGGGTTTCAGTCAGCCCCAGCATTTT. Translating gives CASSESEGFSQPQHF.